The T cell receptor beta chain under discussion was sequenced for a study of cytomegalovirus exposure and HLA in healthy donors. This clone was recorded a few times. With 60 Vbeta and 13 Jbeta primers, the PCR was carried out. Generated by immunoSEQ multiplex PCR, the TCRdb table keeps only in-frame clones and is missing some. The sample contains about 140,000 clones, over 75% of which appear only once. Germline V CDR1 and CDR2: LNHDA, SQIVND (reference sequence). Trimming left V 3 bases short and J 5 bases short, with 10 bases between. The CDR3 covers 14 residues. The chain couples TRBV19 to TRBJ1-4; TRBD1 might be the D (6 bases). Input material: PBMCs. The sequence came from a young man in good health and CMV-seronegative. The CDR3 DNA sequence: TGTGCCAGTAGTATCCAACAGGGCAATGAAAAACTGTTTTTT. Protein product: CASSIQQGNEKLFF.